This T cell receptor (beta chain) was retrieved from a study of identical twins. Findings and caveats of the study: Rather than following the same donors, the conclusions depended on cross-sectional statistical analysis. High-abundance cord blood beta clonotypes had fewer insertions; memory repertoires showed none.

From germline, CDR1 is ENHRY and CDR2 SYGVKD. Trimming removed 4 bases from V and 2 bases from J, with 9 bases in between. The CDR3 length is 13 residues. Template switching, a step in the protocol, added a universal primer site, and cDNA carried unique molecular identifiers. TCRdb analysed the 5' RACE reads with MiXCR anew, one entry per CDR3 protein. The sample carries about 220,000 distinct CDR3 sequences, around 8% recorded once. Turning to this clonotype: Its target is not known.

The data also belong to a second study, concerning yellow fever vaccine responses in identical twins. That study reports: Reportedly, the response of twins' T cells to the vaccine seemed partly convergent, partly personalized.

Sequencing input: memory (CD45RO+) T cells sorted from blood. The chain links TRBV10-3 to TRBJ2-7; D is undetermined. The TCR sequence derives from a woman younger than 30 in good health. The CDR3 coding sequence is TGTGCCATCAGTGCGGCAAAAACCTACGAGCAGTACTTC. It yields the protein CAISAAKTYEQYF.